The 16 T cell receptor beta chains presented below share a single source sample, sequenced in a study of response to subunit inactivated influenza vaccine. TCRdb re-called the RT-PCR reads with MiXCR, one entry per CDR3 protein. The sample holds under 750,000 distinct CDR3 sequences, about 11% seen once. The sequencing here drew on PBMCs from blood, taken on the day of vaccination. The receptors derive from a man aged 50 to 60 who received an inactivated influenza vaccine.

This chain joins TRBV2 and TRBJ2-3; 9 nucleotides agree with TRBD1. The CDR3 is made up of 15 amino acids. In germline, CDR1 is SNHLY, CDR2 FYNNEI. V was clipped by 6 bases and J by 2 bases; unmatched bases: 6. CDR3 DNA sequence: TGTGCCAGCAGCCCACAGGGGGCTTACACAGATACGCAGTATTTT. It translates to CASSPQGAYTDTQYF.

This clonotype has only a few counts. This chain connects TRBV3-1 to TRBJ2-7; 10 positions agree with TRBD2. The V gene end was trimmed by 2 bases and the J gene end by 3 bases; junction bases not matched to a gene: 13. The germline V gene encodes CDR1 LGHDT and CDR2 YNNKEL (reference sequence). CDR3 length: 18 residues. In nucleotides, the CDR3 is TGTGCCAGCAGCCAACTCCTCTCGGGAGCGGGGGGGTACTACGAGCAGTACTTC. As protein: CASSQLLSGAGGYYEQYF.

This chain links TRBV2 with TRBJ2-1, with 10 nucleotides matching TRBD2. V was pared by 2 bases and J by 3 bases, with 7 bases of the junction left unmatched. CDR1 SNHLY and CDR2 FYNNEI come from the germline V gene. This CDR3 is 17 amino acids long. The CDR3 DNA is TGTGCCAGCAGTGAAAAAAGGCTAGCGGGGGTCTACAATGAGCAGTTCTTC. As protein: CASSEKRLAGVYNEQFF.

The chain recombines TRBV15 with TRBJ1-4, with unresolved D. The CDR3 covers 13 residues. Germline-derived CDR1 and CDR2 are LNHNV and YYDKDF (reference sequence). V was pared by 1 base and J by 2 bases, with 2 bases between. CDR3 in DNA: TGTGCCACCAGCAGAGGGACTAATGAAAAACTGTTTTTT. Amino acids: CATSRGTNEKLFF.

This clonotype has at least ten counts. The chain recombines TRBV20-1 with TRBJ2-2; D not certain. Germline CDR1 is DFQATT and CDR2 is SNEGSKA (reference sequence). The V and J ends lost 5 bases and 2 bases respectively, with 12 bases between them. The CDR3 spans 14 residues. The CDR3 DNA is TGCAGTGCTCGACTCCGACAAAACACCGGGGAGCTGTTTTTT. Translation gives CSARLRQNTGELFF.

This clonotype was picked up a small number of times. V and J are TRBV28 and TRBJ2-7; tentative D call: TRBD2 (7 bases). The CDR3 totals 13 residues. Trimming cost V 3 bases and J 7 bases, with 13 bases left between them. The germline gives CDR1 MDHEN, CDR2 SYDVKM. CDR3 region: CASSFPGGAEQYF. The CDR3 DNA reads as TGTGCCAGCAGTTTTCCGGGGGGCGCAGAGCAGTACTTC.

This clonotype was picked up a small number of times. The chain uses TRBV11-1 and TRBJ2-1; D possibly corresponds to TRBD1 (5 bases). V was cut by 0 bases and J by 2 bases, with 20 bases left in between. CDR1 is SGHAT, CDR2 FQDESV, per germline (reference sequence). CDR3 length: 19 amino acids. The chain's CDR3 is CASSLARQGPSSAYNEQFF. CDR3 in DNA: TGTGCCAGCAGCTTAGCCCGTCAGGGCCCAAGCTCCGCCTACAATGAGCAGTTCTTC.

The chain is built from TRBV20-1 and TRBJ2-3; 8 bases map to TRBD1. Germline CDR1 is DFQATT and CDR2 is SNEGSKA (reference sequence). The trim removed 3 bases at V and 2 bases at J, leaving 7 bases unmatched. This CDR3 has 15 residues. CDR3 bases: TGCAGTGCTAGGAGAGGACAGGGCCTCACAGATACGCAGTATTTT. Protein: CSARRGQGLTDTQYF.

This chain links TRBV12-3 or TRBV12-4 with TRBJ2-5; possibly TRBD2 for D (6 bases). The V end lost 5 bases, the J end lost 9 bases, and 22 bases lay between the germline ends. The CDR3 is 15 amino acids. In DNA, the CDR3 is TGTGCCAGCAGTCCCGGCGGGACCCCTGGATTGGCCCAGTACTTC. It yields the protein CASSPGGTPGLAQYF.

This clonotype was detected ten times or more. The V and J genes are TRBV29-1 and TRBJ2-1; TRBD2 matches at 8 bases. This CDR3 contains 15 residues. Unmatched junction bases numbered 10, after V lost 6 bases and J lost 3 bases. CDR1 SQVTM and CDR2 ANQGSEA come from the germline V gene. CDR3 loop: CSVLGASGYYNEQFF. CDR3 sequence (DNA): TGCAGCGTCTTAGGGGCTAGCGGGTACTACAATGAGCAGTTCTTC.

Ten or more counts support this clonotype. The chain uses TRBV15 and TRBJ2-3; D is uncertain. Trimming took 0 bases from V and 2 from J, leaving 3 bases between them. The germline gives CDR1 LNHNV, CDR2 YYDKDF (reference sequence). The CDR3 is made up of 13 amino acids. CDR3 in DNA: TGTGCCACCAGCAGAGACCCCACAGATACGCAGTATTTT. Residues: CATSRDPTDTQYF.

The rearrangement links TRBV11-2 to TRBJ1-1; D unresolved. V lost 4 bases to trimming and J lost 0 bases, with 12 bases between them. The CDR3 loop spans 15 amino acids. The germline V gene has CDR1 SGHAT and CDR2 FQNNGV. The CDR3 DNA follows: TGTGCCAGCAGCTCCCCCCGGATCATGAACACTGAAGCTTTCTTT. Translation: CASSSPRIMNTEAFF.

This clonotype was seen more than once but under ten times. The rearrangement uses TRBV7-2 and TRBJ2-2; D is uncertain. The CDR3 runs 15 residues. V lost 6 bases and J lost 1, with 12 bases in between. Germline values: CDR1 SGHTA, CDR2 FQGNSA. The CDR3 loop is CASRPPARNTGELFF. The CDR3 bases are TGTGCCAGCAGACCCCCCGCTAGGAACACCGGGGAGCTGTTTTTT.

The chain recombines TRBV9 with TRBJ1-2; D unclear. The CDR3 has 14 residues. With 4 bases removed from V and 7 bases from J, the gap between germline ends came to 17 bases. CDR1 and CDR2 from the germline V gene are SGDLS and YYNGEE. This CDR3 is CASSHDPDTAGYTF. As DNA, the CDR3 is TGTGCCAGCAGCCATGACCCCGACACGGCTGGCTACACCTTC.

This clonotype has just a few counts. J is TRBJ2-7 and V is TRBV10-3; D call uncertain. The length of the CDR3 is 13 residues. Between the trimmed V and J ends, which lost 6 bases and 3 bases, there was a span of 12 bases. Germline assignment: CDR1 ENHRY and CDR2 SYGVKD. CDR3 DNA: TGTGCCATCAGCCGGGTCGCCAACTACGAGCAGTACTTC. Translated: CAISRVANYEQYF.

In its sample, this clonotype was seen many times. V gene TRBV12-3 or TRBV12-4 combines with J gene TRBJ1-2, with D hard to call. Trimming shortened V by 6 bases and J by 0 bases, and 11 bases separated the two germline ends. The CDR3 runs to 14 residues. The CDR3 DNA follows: TGTGCCAGCAGCCTGCTAGGAGCTAACTATGGCTACACCTTC. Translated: CASSLLGANYGYTF.